These 3 T cell receptor beta chains originate from one sample sequenced in a study of blood T cell repertoires in COVID-19 (TCRdb year 2020). The method behind the library was the immunoSEQ multiplex PCR assay. TCRdb stores this immuneACCESS table with in-frame sequences only. Part of the clones is absent; in the studies checked, under half of the shortfall reflects unresolved V genes, and no reason is known for the rest. The sample yields over 110,000 clones; about 87% were counted once. 10% to 12% of the sample comes from the top ten. Specimen: PBMCs or T cells enriched from blood (not recorded which). These receptors were taken from a man aged 55-75 years who had recovered from COVID-19.

The genes are TRBV5-5 and TRBJ2-4; D is possibly TRBD1 (6 bases). Between the trimmed V and J ends, which lost 4 bases and 7 bases, there was a span of 15 bases. The CDR3 consists of 14 residues. Germline CDR1 and CDR2: SGHKS and YYEKEE (reference sequence). CDR3 sequence reads: CASSASQRGNIQYF. The CDR3 region has the DNA TGTGCCAGCAGCGCATCACAGAGGGGGAACATTCAGTACTTC.

V usage is TRBV29-1 and J usage is TRBJ1-2; tentatively, D is TRBD1 (5 bases). Per the germline V gene, CDR1 is SQVTM and CDR2 is ANQGSEA. The length of the CDR3 is 14 residues. Trimming removed 4 bases from V and 0 bases from J, with 12 bases in between. The CDR3, as DNA: TGCAGCGTTGTGGGGGGGACCTCTAACTATGGCTACACCTTC. Amino acid sequence: CSVVGGTSNYGYTF.

The chain couples TRBV28 to TRBJ2-5; D is uncertain. The CDR3 has 14 amino acids. V lost 2 bases and J 2 bases, leaving 9 bases between the germline ends. Germline V CDR1 and CDR2: MDHEN, SYDVKM. The chain's CDR3 is CASSLEPGQETQYF. The CDR3 nucleotides are TGTGCCAGCAGTTTAGAACCCGGGCAAGAGACCCAGTACTTC.